A selection of T cell receptor beta chains follows, all from one sample in a study of T cells in tuberculosis. TCRdb keeps only in-frame clones here, not all; method: immunoSEQ multiplex PCR. The sample lists approximately 31,000 clones, about 95% seen once, with over 2% in the top ten. The sequenced sample consisted of PBMCs. The receptors originated from a donor between 10 and 35 years old with latent tuberculosis or without tuberculosis infection. CDR3s include the opening cysteine and the closing phenylalanine or tryptophan. Each record gives: CDR3 length, clone size, V gene, J gene, D gene, CDR3 DNA, CDR3 protein. D genes are given only for firm matches. Clone size, where shown, is once, few, many, or a class for clones that have expanded.

15	.	TRBV11-3	TRBJ2-1	TRBD2	TGTGCCAGCAGCTTTAGGCGGGGGGGCAGCAATGAGCAGTTCTTC	CASSFRRGGSNEQFF
13	.	TRBV30	TRBJ1-5	.	TGTGCCTGGACTACAGGGACAAATCAGCCCCAGCATTTT	CAWTTGTNQPQHF
17	.	TRBV27	TRBJ1-5	TRBD1	TGTGCCAGCAGTTTACTGTCCCCGACAGGGGGTGGACAGCCCCAGCATTTT	CASSLLSPTGGGQPQHF
13	.	TRBV27	TRBJ2-1	.	TGTGCCAGCAGTGGACAGTTATACAATGAGCAGTTCTTC	CASSGQLYNEQFF
12	few	TRBV6-1	TRBJ2-7	.	TGTGCCATTACCAGGAAAGGAGGCGAGCAGTACTTC	CAITRKGGEQYF
12	.	TRBV12-5	TRBJ2-7	.	TGTGCTAGTGGTTTGGGCTCGGGGGAGCAGTACTTC	CASGLGSGEQYF
15	.	TRBV6-6	TRBJ1-2	TRBD1	TGTGCCAGCAGTTCAATACAGGGGAACGGGTATGGCTACACCTTC	CASSSIQGNGYGYTF
16	.	TRBV11-2	TRBJ1-1	.	TGTGCCAGCAGCCTCCGAAGGGGGACGGCGAACACTGAAGCTTTCTTT	CASSLRRGTANTEAFF
15	.	TRBV2	TRBJ2-4	.	TGTGCCAGCAGAGCCGCGGGGGCTGTCAAAAACATTCAGTACTTC	CASRAAGAVKNIQYF
15	.	TRBV14	TRBJ1-1	.	TGTGCCAGCAGCCAAGCGGGGTGGCAGAACACTGAAGCTTTCTTT	CASSQAGWQNTEAFF
19	.	TRBV5-1	TRBJ2-1	TRBD1	TGCGCCAGCAGCTTCGCAGGGACAGGTAATGTACAGGCCTACAATGAGCAGTTCTTC	CASSFAGTGNVQAYNEQFF
14	.	TRBV10-1	TRBJ2-1	TRBD1	TGCGCCAGCAGTAAGGGACAGAAGTCAGATGAGCAGTTCTTC	CASSKGQKSDEQFF
14	few	TRBV19	TRBJ1-1	.	TGTGCCAGCGGCTGGGCAGGGCCGAACACTGAAGCTTTCTTT	CASGWAGPNTEAFF
16	.	TRBV4-2	TRBJ2-7	TRBD2	TGTGCCAGCAGCCTCGGGCAGGGCGGGAGCTCCTACGAGCAGTACTTC	CASSLGQGGSSYEQYF
12	.	TRBV10-2	TRBJ2-3	.	TGCGCCAGCAATCCGCCCCTCCCCCGGGAGTATTTT	CASNPPLPREYF
16	.	TRBV6-7	TRBJ1-2	.	TGTGCCAGCAGCCACGGGGGTAGGCGGAATAACTATGGCTACACCTTC	CASSHGGRRNNYGYTF
12	.	TRBV19	TRBJ2-7	.	TGTGCCAGTAAGGACAGTTACTACGAGCAGTACTTC	CASKDSYYEQYF
13	.	TRBV4-1	TRBJ2-7	TRBD1	TGCGCCAGCAGCCAAGACAGGGGGCGGGAGCAGTACTTC	CASSQDRGREQYF
13	.	TRBV5-8	TRBJ1-5	.	TGTGCCAGCAGCCGAACGGGCAATCAGCCCCAGCATTTT	CASSRTGNQPQHF
18	.	TRBV4-3	TRBJ1-6	.	TGCGCCAGCAGCCAAGATTCAGGAAGGGGCACCTATAATTCACCCCTCCACTTT	CASSQDSGRGTYNSPLHF
15	once	TRBV5-4	TRBJ2-1	.	TGTGCCAGCAGCTTGACAGCGGGTACCTACAATGAGCAGTTCTTC	CASSLTAGTYNEQFF
13	.	TRBV6-5	TRBJ2-5	.	TGTGCCAGCAGTCCGGGTCCCTGGGAGACCCAGTACTTC	CASSPGPWETQYF
16	once	TRBV7-9	TRBJ2-5	.	TGTGCCAGCAACCTCCTAAAGGAGGGGGCGCGAGGGACCCAGTACTTC	CASNLLKEGARGTQYF
13	once	TRBV2	TRBJ2-3	TRBD2	TGTGCCAGCAAAGGACTAGCAAAGGATACGCAGTATTTT	CASKGLAKDTQYF
15	.	TRBV2	TRBJ1-2	.	TGTGCCAGCAGTGAAAAAGGCGGCAGCTTCTATGGCTACACCTTC	CASSEKGGSFYGYTF
14	.	TRBV18	TRBJ1-3	.	TGTGCCAGCTCACCACAGGGAGCTGGAAACACCATATATTTT	CASSPQGAGNTIYF
16	.	TRBV12-5	TRBJ1-2	.	TGTGCTAGTGGTACTGCGGGGGTATCAACCCTCTATGGCTACACCTTC	CASGTAGVSTLYGYTF
13	.	TRBV7-9	TRBJ1-4	TRBD1	TGTGCCAGCAGCCAAGGACAGGGTAGGGAACTGTTTTTT	CASSQGQGRELFF
15	.	TRBV5-1	TRBJ2-3	TRBD1	TGCGCCAGCAGCTTCGGACAGGGGGCGACAGATACGCAGTATTTT	CASSFGQGATDTQYF
15	.	TRBV6-5	TRBJ1-1	TRBD1	TGTGCCAGCAGTCGGACAGGGGGCGCCGGCACTGAAGCTTTCTTT	CASSRTGGAGTEAFF
16	once	TRBV7-9	TRBJ2-7	.	TGTGCCAGCAGCTTAGGGTCTGCCAGGGCTCCCTACGAGCAGTACTTC	CASSLGSARAPYEQYF
15	.	TRBV7-3	TRBJ2-2	.	TGTGCCAGCACCCCCGTCGGGACAAACACCGGGGAGCTGTTTTTT	CASTPVGTNTGELFF
14	.	TRBV13	TRBJ2-7	TRBD1	TGTGCCAGCAGCCAAGCCGGGACAGGGATTAAGCAGTACTTC	CASSQAGTGIKQYF
13	once	TRBV6-6	TRBJ2-7	.	TGTGCCAGCAGTTACCTCGGCTCCTACGAGCAGTACTTC	CASSYLGSYEQYF
16	.	TRBV6-5	TRBJ2-7	.	TGTGCCAGCAGTTACTCTGGGCCTTTGAGCTCCTACGAGCAGTACTTC	CASSYSGPLSSYEQYF
12	.	TRBV4-1	TRBJ2-7	TRBD1	TGCGCCAGCAGCGGGACAGGGAGAGAGCAGTACTTC	CASSGTGREQYF
15	.	TRBV7-9	TRBJ2-2	.	TGTGCCAGCAGCTTATACATTAGCGCCACCGGGGAGCTGTTTTTT	CASSLYISATGELFF
18	.	TRBV27	TRBJ1-4	TRBD1	TGTGCCAGCAGTTACCCCCCTGGACAGGGGGGAACTAATGAAAAACTGTTTTTT	CASSYPPGQGGTNEKLFF
13	.	TRBV7-3	TRBJ2-5	.	TGTGCCAGCAGCTCGGGAGATCGGGAGACCCAGTACTTC	CASSSGDRETQYF
14	.	TRBV7-9	TRBJ2-1	.	TGTGCCAGCAGCCGTGGACAGATCTACAATGAGCAGTTCTTC	CASSRGQIYNEQFF
15	.	TRBV5-1	TRBJ2-2	.	TGCGCCAGCAGCTTCGGGGGGCCTCTCACCGGGGAGCTGTTTTTT	CASSFGGPLTGELFF
15	.	TRBV7-2	TRBJ2-2	TRBD2	TGTGCCAGCAGCTTAGCGCAGGGAGGGGCCGGGGAGCTGTTTTTT	CASSLAQGGAGELFF
15	once	TRBV11-3	TRBJ2-3	TRBD2	TGTGCCAGCAGTCGAGCCGGGACTAGCGAGCATACGCAGTATTTT	CASSRAGTSEHTQYF
12	.	TRBV5-1	TRBJ2-5	.	TGCGCCAGCAGCTTAGGGGTTGAGGACCAGTACTTC	CASSLGVEDQYF
13	.	TRBV19	TRBJ2-5	TRBD2	TGTGCCAGTAGTTTCGGACTAGCGGAGACCCAGTACTTC	CASSFGLAETQYF
17	.	TRBV19	TRBJ1-1	TRBD1	TGTGCCAGTACTCCCAGGGGACAGGGGACTCTTAACACTGAAGCTTTCTTT	CASTPRGQGTLNTEAFF
17	.	TRBV7-2	TRBJ2-7	.	TGTGCCAGCAGCCTAGCCTCGCGGGACTCCAGCTCCTACGAGCAGTACTTC	CASSLASRDSSSYEQYF
15	.	TRBV6-6	TRBJ2-6	TRBD1	TGTGCCAGCAGTTACTCAGGGGGCGGGGCCAACGTCCTGACTTTC	CASSYSGGGANVLTF
13	.	TRBV2	TRBJ1-2	.	TGTGCCAGCAGTGACCAGGGGCTGTTTGGCTACACCTTC	CASSDQGLFGYTF
13	once	TRBV16	TRBJ1-1	TRBD1	TGTGCCAGCAGCCAAACAGGGGAGACTGAAGCTTTCTTT	CASSQTGETEAFF
16	.	TRBV15	TRBJ2-7	TRBD2	TGTGCCACCAGCAGAGCTAGCGGGGGGCTGTCCTACGAGCAGTACTTC	CATSRASGGLSYEQYF
14	.	TRBV7-8	TRBJ1-1	.	TGTGCCAGCAGCTCGAAGTACACAGGGTTTGAAGCTTTCTTT	CASSSKYTGFEAFF
14	.	TRBV2	TRBJ2-7	.	TGTGCCAGCAGTGAATTGAACAGGGACCACGAGCAGTACTTC	CASSELNRDHEQYF